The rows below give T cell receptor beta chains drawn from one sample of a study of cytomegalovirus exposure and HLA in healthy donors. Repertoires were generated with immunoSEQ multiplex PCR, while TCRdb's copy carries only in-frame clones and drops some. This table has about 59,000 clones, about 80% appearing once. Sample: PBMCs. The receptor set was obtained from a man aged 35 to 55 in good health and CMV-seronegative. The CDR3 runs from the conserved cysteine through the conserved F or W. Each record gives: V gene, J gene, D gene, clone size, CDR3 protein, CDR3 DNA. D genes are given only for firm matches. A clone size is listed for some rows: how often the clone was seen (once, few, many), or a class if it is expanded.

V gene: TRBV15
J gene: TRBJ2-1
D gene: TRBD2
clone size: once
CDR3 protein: CATGGLAGGRGYNEQFF
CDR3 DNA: TGTGCCACCGGAGGACTAGCGGGGGGGCGGGGATACAATGAGCAGTTCTTC

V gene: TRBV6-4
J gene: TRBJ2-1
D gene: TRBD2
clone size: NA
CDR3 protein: CASYGGGDDEQFF
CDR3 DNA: TGTGCCAGCTACGGCGGGGGGGACGATGAGCAGTTCTTC

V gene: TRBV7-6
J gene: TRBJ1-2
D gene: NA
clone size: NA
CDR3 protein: CASSLVPYDGYTF
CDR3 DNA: TGTGCCAGCAGCTTAGTCCCTTATGATGGCTACACCTTC

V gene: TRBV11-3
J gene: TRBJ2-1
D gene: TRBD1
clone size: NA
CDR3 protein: CASSLGGTGGVEQFF
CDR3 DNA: TGTGCCAGCAGCTTAGGTGGGACAGGGGGCGTTGAGCAGTTCTTC

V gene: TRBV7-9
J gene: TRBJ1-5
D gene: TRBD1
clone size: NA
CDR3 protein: CASSLTGGSSPQHF
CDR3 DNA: TGTGCCAGCAGTTTAACAGGGGGAAGTTCCCCCCAGCATTTT

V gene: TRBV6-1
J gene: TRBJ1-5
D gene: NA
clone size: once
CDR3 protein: CASSEMWGLRQPQHF
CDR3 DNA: TGTGCCAGCAGTGAAATGTGGGGCCTGCGTCAGCCCCAGCATTTT

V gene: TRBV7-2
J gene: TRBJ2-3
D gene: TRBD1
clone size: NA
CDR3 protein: CASSPLGQGDTQYF
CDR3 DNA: TGTGCCAGCAGCCCCCTGGGACAGGGGGATACGCAGTATTTT

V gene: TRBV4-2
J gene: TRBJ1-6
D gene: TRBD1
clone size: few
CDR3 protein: CASSQESGGGQANSPLHF
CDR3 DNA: TGTGCCAGCAGCCAAGAAAGTGGCGGGGGACAGGCTAATTCACCCCTCCACTTT

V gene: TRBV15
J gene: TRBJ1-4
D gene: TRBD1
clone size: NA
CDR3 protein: CATSTTGGSSEKLFF
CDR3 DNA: TGTGCCACCAGCACGACAGGGGGCAGTTCGGAAAAACTGTTTTTT

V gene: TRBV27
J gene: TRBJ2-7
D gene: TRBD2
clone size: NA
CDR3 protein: CASSLSSGIYEQYF
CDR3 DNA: TGTGCCAGCAGTTTGTCTAGCGGCATCTACGAGCAGTACTTC

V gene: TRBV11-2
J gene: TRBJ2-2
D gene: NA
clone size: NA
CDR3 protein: CASSLASLRTGELFF
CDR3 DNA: TGTGCCAGCAGCTTAGCGTCACTTCGCACCGGGGAGCTGTTTTTT